Below are 28 T cell receptor beta chains sequenced from a single sample in a study of post-analysis software for immune sequencing data. Libraries were made from TCR beta cDNA, and they carried unique molecular identifiers. Each CDR3 protein is one row after TCRdb ran MiXCR on the PCR reads. The data contain 650,000 to 850,000 distinct CDR3 sequences, approximately 53% of them singletons. Study results and caveats: The study found TRBV5-6, TRBV5-1 and TRBV20-1 among 5 or 6 TRBV segments more frequent in patients than controls.

No cognate antigen is known for these TCRs. The sample taken for sequencing was blood. The receptors come from a girl aged 10-17 years with multiple sclerosis.

V usage is TRBV10-3 and J usage is TRBJ2-1, with a possible D match to TRBD2 (6 bases). Trimming removed 4 bases at V and 9 bases at J, with 10 bases between. Germline V gives CDR1 ENHRY, CDR2 SYGVKD. The CDR3 is made up of 12 amino acids. The CDR3 spells CAISGRGGEQFF. The CDR3 DNA reads TGTGCCATCAGTGGAAGGGGAGGTGAGCAGTTCTTC.

This clonotype was observed a handful of times. The rearrangement links TRBV2 to TRBJ2-5; TRBD2 might be the D (5 bases). CDR3 length equals 14 residues. V lost 3 bases and J lost 2, with 10 bases in between. Germline assignment: CDR1 SNHLY and CDR2 FYNNEI. The DNA of the CDR3 is TGTGCCAGCAGTGATATCGGGAAGCAAGAGACCCAGTACTTC. As protein: CASSDIGKQETQYF.

About this clonotype itself: Germline is not matched at one junction end, which may reflect a read error. This rearrangement joins TRBV7-9 to TRBJ2-1; 11 nucleotides agree with TRBD2. The V gene's germline CDR1 is SEHNR and CDR2 FQNEAQ (reference sequence). The CDR3 covers 17 residues. As DNA, the CDR3 is TGTGCCAGCAGCTTAGACTTAGCGGGAGGGCCGTACAATGAACAGTTCTTC. Translating gives CASSLDLAGGPYNEQFF.

This clonotype was seen only a few times. The chain couples TRBV5-1 to TRBJ1-4; the D gene is possibly TRBD1 (5 bases). Germline V lookup: CDR1 SGHRS, CDR2 YFSETQ. The CDR3 consists of 20 residues. V dropped 0 bases and J dropped 6 bases, with 27 bases sitting between them. DNA for the CDR3: TGCGCCAGCAGCTTGGGGTTGAAGGGACGTATGAAGAAGGGGCATGAAAAACTGTTTTTT. Protein sequence: CASSLGLKGRMKKGHEKLFF.

The rearrangement uses TRBV20-1 and TRBJ1-5; D call uncertain. The CDR3 loop spans 14 amino acids. V lost 0 bases, J lost 4 bases, and 10 bases lay in between. Germline V lookup: CDR1 DFQATT, CDR2 SNEGSKA (reference sequence). This CDR3 reads CSARDRTPNQPQHF. DNA of the CDR3: TGCAGTGCTAGAGATAGGACCCCGAATCAGCCCCAGCATTTT.

Here the CDR3 DNA reads TGTGCCAGCAGCTCCCTATCATCGGCTTATGGCTACACCTTC. The encoded protein is CASSSLSSAYGYTF. The chain joins TRBV27 to TRBJ1-2; D is unresolved. Germline CDR1 MNHEY, CDR2 SMNVEV (reference sequence). The CDR3 has 14 amino acids. The V end was cut by 6 bases, the J end by 5 bases, with 16 bases between.

The J gene is TRBJ2-3, the V gene TRBV29-1; either TRBD1 or TRBD2 may fit D (5 bases each). Germline V CDR1 and CDR2: SQVTM, ANQGSEA. The V gene lost 6 bases and the J gene lost 0 bases, with 19 bases spanning the gap. The CDR3 sequence is 16 residues long. CDR3 residues: CSVLLRGAKSTDTQYF. The CDR3 region has the DNA TGCAGCGTCTTATTGAGAGGGGCCAAGAGCACAGATACGCAGTATTTT.

The chain links TRBV5-5 to TRBJ2-1; 12 bases are shared with TRBD1. V trimming: 4 bases; J trimming: 6 bases; junction bases outside the gene matches: 11. Germline CDR1 and CDR2: SGHKS and YYEKEE (reference sequence). The CDR3 is made up of 17 amino acids. The CDR3 loop is CASSAYPGTGGFNEQFF. The CDR3 region has the DNA TGTGCCAGCAGCGCCTATCCGGGGACAGGGGGCTTCAATGAGCAGTTCTTC.

This chain links TRBV20-1 with TRBJ1-1; the match to TRBD1 covers 8 bases. Germline V gene data show CDR1 as DFQATT and CDR2 as SNEGSKA (reference sequence). The CDR3 extends over 14 amino acids. V was clipped by 6 bases and J by 8 bases; unmatched bases: 14. CDR3 in amino acids: CSAPRQGARTEAFF. The CDR3 coding sequence is TGCAGTGCCCCTCGGCAGGGGGCGCGGACGGAAGCTTTCTTT.

This sequence joins TRBV6-5 and TRBJ2-5; no clear D. V lost 0 bases and J 7 bases, leaving 24 bases between the germline ends. The CDR3 consists of 18 residues. Germline V gene sequence: CDR1 MNHEY, CDR2 SVGAGI. The DNA of the CDR3 is TGTGCCAGCAGTTACTCCTCTCCCGGGCCCAGAATTGTCGGGACCCAGTACTTC. Its translation: CASSYSSPGPRIVGTQYF.

This clonotype was seen many times. The chain is built from TRBV20-1 and TRBJ2-5, with D possibly matching TRBD1 (5 bases). The CDR3 runs 12 residues. The germline V and J ends were trimmed by 4 bases and 0 bases, with 6 bases remaining between them. Germline V lookup: CDR1 DFQATT, CDR2 SNEGSKA (reference sequence). The CDR3 DNA reads TGCAGTGCTAAAGGGGACCAAGAGACCCAGTACTTC. Translation gives CSAKGDQETQYF.

The V call is TRBV7-9, the J call TRBJ2-7; D gene ambiguous. The CDR3 consists of 11 residues. Trimming removed 8 bases from V and 0 bases from J, with 5 bases in between. Per germline, CDR1 SEHNR and CDR2 FQNEAQ (reference sequence). The CDR3 sequence is CASARSYEQYF. In nucleotides, the CDR3 is TGTGCCAGCGCGCGCTCCTACGAGCAGTACTTC.

The chain combines TRBV18 with TRBJ1-2; TRBD1 matches at 11 bases. Per germline, CDR1 KGHSH and CDR2 LQKENI. The ends lost 4 bases at V and 5 bases at J; junction bases unmatched: 3. The CDR3 runs 14 residues. In DNA, the CDR3 is TGTGCCAGCTCACTCGGGACAGGGGGATATGGCTACACCTTC. Its protein product is CASSLGTGGYGYTF. The whole variable domain, filled in from reference TRBV18 and TRBJ1-2, reads NAGVMQNPRHLVRRRGQEARLRCSPMKGHSHVYWYRQLPEEGLKFMVYLQKENIIDESGMPKERFSAEFPKEGPSILRIQQVVRGDSAAYFCASSLGTGGYGYTFGSGTRLTVV.

The rearrangement uses TRBV6-5 and TRBJ2-7; TRBD2 matches 10 bases. V was clipped by 6 bases and J by 3 bases; unmatched bases: 5. CDR1 is MNHEY, CDR2 SVGAGI, per germline. The CDR3 runs 14 residues. CDR3 region: CASRIAGGGYEQYF. The CDR3 region has the DNA TGTGCCAGCAGAATAGCGGGAGGTGGCTACGAGCAGTACTTC.

The chain couples TRBV5-1 to TRBJ2-3, with D perhaps TRBD2 (5 bases). The germline CDR1 and CDR2 sequences are SGHRS and YFSETQ. The CDR3 covers 16 residues. V was cut by 4 bases and J by 3 bases, with 18 bases left in between. The CDR3 protein is CASSLLPRGPTDTQYF. The CDR3 region has the DNA TGCGCCAGCAGCCTACTACCTCGAGGGCCAACAGATACGCAGTATTTT.

The chain is built from TRBV27 and TRBJ2-7; TRBD1 or TRBD2 may be the D gene (5 bases each). CDR1 is MNHEY, CDR2 SMNVEV, per germline (reference sequence). The CDR3 runs 15 residues. The V end was cut by 6 bases, the J end by 2 bases, with 17 bases between. The CDR3 spells CASRGYGANPYEQYF. The CDR3 region has the DNA TGTGCCAGCAGAGGGTACGGGGCCAATCCCTACGAGCAGTACTTC.

This clonotype has just a few counts. The V and J genes are TRBV29-1 and TRBJ2-5; the match to TRBD1 covers 7 bases. The end of the DNA aligns better with TRBJ2-7, so the J call may be wrong. The CDR3 consists of 13 residues. CDR1 is SQVTM and CDR2 is ANQGSEA in the germline V gene. CDR3 nucleotide sequence: TGCAGCGTTGAAAAGGACAGGACCTACGAGCAGTACTTC. Its protein product is CSVEKDRTYEQYF.

The chain uses TRBV29-1 and TRBJ1-1, with 8 positions matching TRBD1. Trimming at V came to 3 bases and at J to 5 bases, leaving 5 bases not matched to a gene. The CDR3 is made up of 13 amino acids. CDR1 is SQVTM, CDR2 ANQGSEA, per germline. CDR3 sequence: CSVDGTGYTEAFF. CDR3 DNA sequence: TGCAGCGTTGACGGGACAGGATATACTGAAGCTTTCTTT.

The genes are TRBV20-1 and TRBJ2-7; 8 bases align to TRBD1. Losses at the gene ends were 0 bases for V and 9 bases for J; bases not matched to a gene: 7. Germline-derived CDR1 and CDR2 are DFQATT and SNEGSKA (reference sequence). The CDR3 is made up of 13 amino acids. CDR3 bases: TGCAGTGCTAGAGATGAACAGGGGGTGCGGCAGTACTTC. Amino acids: CSARDEQGVRQYF.

This clonotype was detected a few times. The chain employs TRBV20-1 and TRBJ1-5; no reliable D call. The germline gives CDR1 DFQATT, CDR2 SNEGSKA (reference sequence). Trimming left V 2 bases short and J 0 bases short, with 11 bases between. This CDR3 spans 15 amino acids. CDR3 DNA: TGCAGTGCTAGACCCCTCCGGAATAGCAATCAGCCCCAGCATTTT. Translating it yields CSARPLRNSNQPQHF.

CDR3 sequence: CASSGPRGAERNYGYTF. CDR3 DNA sequence: TGTGCCAGCAGCGGACCCCGGGGGGCGGAAAGAAACTATGGCTACACCTTC. This chain links TRBV7-9 with TRBJ1-2; tentatively, D is TRBD1 (6 bases). Trimming took off 5 bases at V and 2 bases at J, with 21 bases between the two ends. Looked up from germline, CDR1 is SEHNR and CDR2 is FQNEAQ (reference sequence). The CDR3 runs to 17 residues.

The chain recombines TRBV7-6 with TRBJ2-4; D not certain. This CDR3 contains 14 residues. V shed 1 base and J shed 13 bases, with 17 bases lying between them. The germline V gene encodes CDR1 SGHVS and CDR2 FNYEAQ. In DNA, the CDR3 is TGTGCCAGCAGCTTAGATGTCGGGCACTACAAGCAGTACTTC. Translated, it gives CASSLDVGHYKQYF.

The chain couples TRBV7-6 to TRBJ2-6; TRBD1 agrees at 7 bases. The CDR3 extends over 20 amino acids. J lost 2 bases, V lost 0 bases, and 13 bases had no gene match. CDR1 and CDR2 (germline): SGHVS, FNYEAQ. The DNA for the CDR3 is TGTGCCAGCAGCTTAGCAATGAGAACAGGGGAATTTGCTGGGGCCAACGTCCTGACTTTC. Its translation is CASSLAMRTGEFAGANVLTF.

A word on this clonotype: The junction departs from germline at one end; a sequencing error may be responsible. The chain couples TRBV5-1 to TRBJ2-4, with 8 bases identical to TRBD1. The germline V gene has CDR1 SGHRS and CDR2 YFSETQ. This CDR3 is built from 14 residues. The CDR3 is CVSSLDRVGNIQYF. CDR3 sequence (DNA): TGCGTCAGCAGCTTGGACAGGGTAGGGAACATTCAGTACTTC.

The CDR3 DNA follows: TGTGCCAGCAGCTTTCAGAGGGGGCAAAACTATGGCTACACCTTC. It translates to CASSFQRGQNYGYTF. J is TRBJ1-2 and V is TRBV5-6; TRBD1 matches at 7 bases. CDR3 length equals 15 residues. J was trimmed by 2 bases and V by 2 bases; bases with no gene match: 6. The germline CDR1 and CDR2 sequences are SGHDT and YYEEEE. The full variable domain, completed using reference TRBV5-6 and TRBJ1-2, is DAGVTQSPTHLIKTRGQQVTLRCSPKSGHDTVSWYQQALGQGPQFIFQYYEEEERQRGNFPDRFSGHQFPNYSSELNVNALLLGDSALYLCASSFQRGQNYGYTFGSGTRLTVV.

The V gene is TRBV3-1, the J gene TRBJ2-1, with 9 bases lining up with TRBD2. V shed 1 base and J 1 base; nucleotides not matched to a gene: 5. The CDR3 has 17 amino acids. Germline CDR1 reads LGHDT; CDR2 reads YNNKEL (reference sequence). The CDR3 is CASSQVWTSVSYNEQFF. The CDR3 nucleotides read TGTGCCAGCAGCCAAGTCTGGACTAGCGTTTCCTACAATGAGCAGTTCTTC.

As for this clonotype: A junction end diverges from the germline sequence, so it may reflect a read error. The rearrangement joins TRBV5-1 to TRBJ2-5; 9 nucleotides match TRBD2. Germline V gives CDR1 SGHRS, CDR2 YFSETQ. The CDR3 length is 15 residues. CDR3 residues: CACSGRGGRADEQYF. The CDR3 bases are TGCGCCTGCAGCGGGCGAGGCGGGAGGGCCGATGAGCAGTACTTC.

This clonotype was seen a single time. The V gene is TRBV29-1, the J gene TRBJ1-1; no definite D call. There are 13 residues in the CDR3. V shed 7 bases and J shed 1 base, with 13 bases lying between them. Germline CDR1 and CDR2: SQVTM and ANQGSEA. CDR3 coding DNA: TGCAGCGCGGGAAGGACCGAGAACACTGAAGCTTTCTTT. This encodes CSAGRTENTEAFF.